Sequencing of this TCR beta chain was carried out in a study of cytomegalovirus exposure and HLA in healthy donors. General study points: In a later analysis, V- and J-gene trimming of beta chains associated with a DCLRE1C missense variant, replicated independently. The classifier reportedly diagnosed cytomegalovirus status with high specificity and sensitivity.

In the case of this clone: What it recognizes is unknown.

13 Jbeta primers and 60 Vbeta primers were used for the PCR. Sequencing used immunoSEQ multiplex PCR; TCRdb keeps in-frame clones, though not all of them. The table lists some 45,000 clones, about 50% of them singletons. The germline V gene encodes CDR1 SEHNR and CDR2 FQNEAQ (reference sequence). V lost 2 bases, J lost 5 bases, and 13 bases lay in between. The CDR3 loop spans 14 amino acids. The J gene is TRBJ2-7, the V gene TRBV7-9, with a weak D call TRBD2 (5 bases). The sequencing input was PBMCs. The clonotype comes from a human donor in good health. Here the CDR3 reads CASSLILGEHEQYF. Written as DNA, the CDR3 is TGTGCCAGCAGCTTAATTCTTGGGGAGCACGAGCAGTACTTC.